This TCR beta chain was captured by sequencing in a study of shared clonotypes between healthy human individuals. This clone was counted between two and nine times. No antigen is known for it. This table comes from immunoSEQ multiplex PCR, and its TCRdb copy is limited to in-frame clones, with some not included. The sample includes around 2.5 million clones, 80% to 95% of them seen just once. Overall study findings and caveats: Limitation of the genetic and exposure-history diversity represented came from the few donors. Naive CD4 clonotype sharing across several donors was about 5%.

None of the donors, who were healthy HIV-negative adults, had recently had acute infections or vaccinations. This sequence was found in a man younger than 30 in good health. Some clones in this sample may be carry-over from other donors' samples. Material for sequencing was naive CD4+ T cells from PBMCs. Subset of the sample: CD45RA+ positively selected.

The CDR3 DNA is TGTGCCAGCAGCCGGGAAGGGACAGGGGGCGCAGGCTACACCTTC. Translating gives CASSREGTGGAGYTF. V and J are TRBV9 and TRBJ1-2; TRBD1 agrees at 12 bases. This CDR3 region has 15 residues. With V trimmed by 4 bases and J by 8 bases, 9 bases remained unmatched. CDR1 is SGDLS, CDR2 YYNGEE, per germline.